This TCR beta chain originates from a study of blood T cell repertoires in COVID-19. Study background: Acute and convalescent COVID-19 samples came from the United States, Italy and Spain.

Per the original methods: Reference gene primer amplification in the assay estimated nucleated cell counts. Data came from immunoSEQ multiplex PCR; TCRdb stores just in-frame clones and leaves some out. V, J and clone size are taken as reported in that table, and D and trimming were inferred from the DNA itself. The repertoire holds 70,000 or so clones, with roughly 84% as singletons. The material sequenced was peripheral blood. This receptor was obtained from a woman under 30 with acute or convalescent COVID-19.

The CDR3: CASRQTGTKDYGYTF. Here the CDR3 DNA reads TGTGCCAGCAGACAGACAGGGACGAAGGACTATGGCTACACCTTC. The J gene is TRBJ1-2, the V gene TRBV6-5; 7 bases fit TRBD1. Germline assignment: CDR1 MNHEY and CDR2 SVGAGI. The junction had 10 bases not matched to a gene; V was cut back by 6 bases and J by 3 bases. The CDR3 loop spans 15 amino acids.